These T cell receptor beta chains were read from a single sample in a study of CD8 T cells in Susac syndrome. A single record per CDR3 protein comes from TCRdb applying MiXCR to the immunoSEQ multiplex PCR reads. Counted here are about 180,000 distinct CDR3 sequences, around 96% occurring once; the ten biggest clones make up approximately 0.12%. Sequenced sample: CD4+ T cells from PBMCs. The source is a human donor with Susac syndrome. The CDR3 runs from the conserved cysteine through the conserved F or W. The order of the fields is V gene, J gene, clone size, D gene, CDR3 DNA, CDR3 protein. D genes are given only for firm matches. Size is stated for part of the rows, as once, few or many counts, or as a class when the clone is expanded.

TRBV7-9,TRBJ2-1,NA,TRBD1,TGTGCCAGCAGCCAACCACAGGGGGCCCAGTTCTTC,CASSQPQGAQFF
TRBV9,TRBJ2-3,NA,TRBD2,TGTGCCAGCGCTTTACTAGCGGGGCCCACAGATACGCAGTATTTT,CASALLAGPTDTQYF
TRBV29-1,TRBJ1-1,NA,NA,TGCAGCACCCGGGAGGGGGTATACACTGAAGCTTTCTTT,CSTREGVYTEAFF
TRBV3-1,TRBJ1-2,NA,NA,TGTGCCAGCAGCCAAGGTTCCACGGGCTTTAACTATGGCTACACCTTC,CASSQGSTGFNYGYTF
TRBV11-2,TRBJ2-5,NA,NA,TGTGCCAGCAGCTTAGACTATTTTAAGACATCCTGGGAGACCCAGTACTTC,CASSLDYFKTSWETQYF
TRBV7-9,TRBJ2-7,NA,NA,TGTGCCAGCAGCTTATTTACCACAGGGACCGAGCAGTACTTC,CASSLFTTGTEQYF
TRBV20-1,TRBJ1-6,NA,NA,TGCAGTGCTAAGTCGAGGGGTTCTTCACCCCTCCACTTT,CSAKSRGSSPLHF
TRBV29-1,TRBJ1-1,NA,NA,TGCAGCGTTGTGCGATCGGCAGCTAACACTGAAGCTTTCTTT,CSVVRSAANTEAFF
TRBV9,TRBJ1-2,NA,NA,TGTGCCAGCAGCGTAGCGGGAACCCCAATGGCCGGCTACACCTTC,CASSVAGTPMAGYTF
TRBV5-1,TRBJ2-3,NA,TRBD2,TGCGCCAGCAGCTTCTTAGCGGGAGGGCAGGATACGCAGTATTTT,CASSFLAGGQDTQYF
TRBV28,TRBJ2-5,NA,TRBD1,TGTGCCAGCAGGCCAATCCGGGACAGGGAGGAGACCCAGTACTTC,CASRPIRDREETQYF
TRBV11-3,TRBJ2-6,few,NA,TGTGCCAGCAGCTCTGGGGCCAACGTCCTGACTTTC,CASSSGANVLTF
TRBV9,TRBJ1-1,NA,NA,TGTGCCAGCAGCGTAGGCCCATCGAACACTGAAGCTTTCTTT,CASSVGPSNTEAFF
TRBV20-1,TRBJ2-5,NA,NA,TGCAGTGCTAGCGAGGAAGAGACCCAGTACTTC,CSASEEETQYF
TRBV29-1,TRBJ2-2,once,NA,TGCAGCGCAACGGGGTTGCCGGCGAACACCGGGGAGCTGTTTTTT,CSATGLPANTGELFF
TRBV29-1,TRBJ1-2,NA,NA,TGCAGCGTTGAAGTCCGGGCTGGGGCTGGCTACACCTTC,CSVEVRAGAGYTF
TRBV2,TRBJ2-4,NA,TRBD1,TGTGCCAGCAGTGAAGCTGGGACAGGGAGGAGGATTCAGTACTTC,CASSEAGTGRRIQYF
TRBV24-1,TRBJ2-3,NA,TRBD2,TGTGCCACCAGTAATCCGGGGGACTACACAGATACGCAGTATTTT,CATSNPGDYTDTQYF
TRBV14,TRBJ2-7,NA,NA,TGTGCCAGCAGCCAAATAGGCGGGACAGCCTACGAGCAGTACTTC,CASSQIGGTAYEQYF
TRBV5-4,TRBJ2-7,once,TRBD1,TGTGCCAGCAGCGCATGGGACAGCCCCTACGAGCAGTACTTC,CASSAWDSPYEQYF
TRBV27,TRBJ1-2,NA,NA,TGTGCCAGCACCACGGCGGGGAACTATGGCTACACCTTC,CASTTAGNYGYTF
TRBV4-1,TRBJ2-5,NA,NA,TGCGCCAGCAGCCGTTTAGATATGGGGTTCGCAGAGACCCAGTACTTC,CASSRLDMGFAETQYF
TRBV6-2/TRBV6-3,TRBJ2-5,NA,TRBD2,TGTGCCAGCGGTAGCGGGACGTACCAAGAGACCCAGTACTTC,CASGSGTYQETQYF
TRBV5-1,TRBJ2-7,once,NA,TGCGCCAGCAGCCTCACAAATAACTACGAGCAGTACTTC,CASSLTNNYEQYF
TRBV30,TRBJ1-3,NA,NA,TGTGCCTGGAGTGCCCTATCGGGCTCTGGAAACACCATATATTTT,CAWSALSGSGNTIYF
TRBV30,TRBJ2-1,NA,TRBD1,TGTGCCCTACAGGGGCAATACAATGAGCAGTTCTTC,CALQGQYNEQFF
TRBV6-6,TRBJ1-6,NA,TRBD1,TGTGCCAGCAGTTCCGTGACAGGGAGTAATTCACCCCTCCACTTT,CASSSVTGSNSPLHF
TRBV20-1,TRBJ1-1,NA,TRBD1,TGCAGTGCTAGTCTGGACAGGGGAATTTCTGAAGCTTTCTTT,CSASLDRGISEAFF
TRBV20-1,TRBJ2-1,NA,NA,TGCAGTGCTAGAGCGAGACTTCTTTCGGGTGAGCAGTTCTTC,CSARARLLSGEQFF
TRBV7-9,TRBJ2-7,NA,TRBD2,TGTGCCAGCAGCCATAGGGGCGCGGGAGTGTACGAGCAGTACTTC,CASSHRGAGVYEQYF
TRBV11-2,TRBJ2-5,NA,NA,TGTGCCAGCAGTCGAGTAGAGAGCCAAGAGACCCAGTACTTC,CASSRVESQETQYF
TRBV6-5,TRBJ2-3,NA,TRBD2,TGTGCCAGCAGTTACGACGGGACTAGCGGGGTCACAGATACGCAGTATTTT,CASSYDGTSGVTDTQYF
TRBV6-2/TRBV6-3,TRBJ2-7,NA,TRBD2,TGTGCCAGCAGTTACTCCTTTGGACTAGCGGGAGGAGCCTACGAGCAGTACTTC,CASSYSFGLAGGAYEQYF
TRBV28,TRBJ1-4,NA,NA,TGTGCCAGCAGTTCGGGGGCAGGGGATGAAAAACTGTTTTTT,CASSSGAGDEKLFF
TRBV7-9,TRBJ1-1,NA,NA,TGTGCCAGCATCCAGGCCCTGACCACTGAAGCTTTCTTT,CASIQALTTEAFF
TRBV4-1,TRBJ2-7,NA,NA,TGCGCCAGCAGCCCGGGGACGAGTTGGACCCCGGACTCCTACGAGCAGTACTTC,CASSPGTSWTPDSYEQYF
TRBV15,TRBJ1-5,once,NA,TGCGCCACCAGCAGAGATCGAATCGGGAGCAATCAGCCCCAGCATTTT,CATSRDRIGSNQPQHF
TRBV25-1,TRBJ2-5,NA,NA,TGTGCCAGCAGTGACCCGCTTAAGCGCGAGACCCAGTACTTC,CASSDPLKRETQYF
TRBV28,TRBJ1-2,NA,TRBD1,TGTGCCAGCAGCCAGGGACAGGGCGTTAACGGCTACACCTTC,CASSQGQGVNGYTF
TRBV20-1,TRBJ1-5,NA,NA,TGCAGTGCACGGGGCAGGGAAAGTCAGCCCCAGCATTTT,CSARGRESQPQHF
TRBV30,TRBJ1-1,NA,NA,TGTGCCTGGAGTGTTTCGCGAAACACTGAAGCTTTCTTT,CAWSVSRNTEAFF
TRBV29-1,TRBJ2-3,NA,NA,TGCAGCGTTGAAGGGCATGGGAGCACAGATACGCAGTATTTT,CSVEGHGSTDTQYF
TRBV15,TRBJ1-2,once,TRBD1,TGTGCCACCAGCAGAGTAAGGGGGACAGCCGCCATGGGGGGCTACACCTTC,CATSRVRGTAAMGGYTF
TRBV15,TRBJ1-2,NA,NA,TGTGCCACCAGCCGTGATAGAGTGGGTTATGGCTACACCTTC,CATSRDRVGYGYTF
TRBV28,TRBJ2-7,NA,TRBD1,TGTGCCAGCAGTCTGGGACAGGGTACCAAGTACTTC,CASSLGQGTKYF
TRBV7-2,TRBJ2-7,NA,TRBD2,TGTGCCAGCAGCCGCGGGGCTAGCGGTTTAGCCTACGAGCAGTACTTC,CASSRGASGLAYEQYF